Below, 5 T cell receptor beta chains from the same sample are listed, as sequenced in a study of blood T cell repertoires in COVID-19. Profiling relied on immunoSEQ multiplex PCR, and the TCRdb table lists in-frame clones only, not all of them. Seen here are 200,000 to 300,000 clones, roughly 84% observed once, and the top ten hold over 1.5%. The sequencing sample was made of peripheral blood. These TCRs come from a woman aged 40-49 years who had recovered from COVID-19.

This clone was counted ten times or more. V gene TRBV25-1 combines with J gene TRBJ2-7; 7 nucleotides align to TRBD1. In germline, CDR1 is MGHDK, CDR2 SYGVNS. J lost 4 bases, V lost 6 bases, and 6 bases had no gene match. The CDR3 is 13 residues long. The CDR3 is CASSWDSRYEQYF. CDR3 DNA: TGTGCCAGCAGCTGGGACAGTCGATACGAGCAGTACTTC.

The rearrangement joins TRBV3-1 (or the pseudogene TRBV3-2) to TRBJ2-2; a possible D gene is TRBD2 (5 bases). Deletions cut 4 bases from V and 3 bases from J, with 18 bases between. This CDR3 region has 17 residues. The germline V gene encodes CDR1 LGHDT and CDR2 YNNKEL (reference sequence). CDR3 residues: CASSLITSGSYTGELFF. The CDR3, as DNA: TGTGCCAGCAGCCTGATCACAAGCGGATCTTACACCGGGGAGCTGTTTTTT.

The rearrangement links TRBV5-4 to TRBJ1-6; 10 positions match TRBD1. This CDR3 region has 15 residues. Germline CDR1 is SGHNT and CDR2 is YYREEE (reference sequence). The ends lost 4 bases at V and 6 bases at J; junction bases unmatched: 4. The CDR3 protein is CASSRQGAGNSPLHF. The CDR3 DNA sequence: TGTGCCAGCAGCCGACAGGGGGCAGGTAATTCACCCCTCCACTTT.

The rearrangement links TRBV6-1 to TRBJ2-7; D is possibly TRBD1 (6 bases). CDR3 length: 15 residues. The V gene lost 0 bases and the J gene lost 5 bases, with 14 bases spanning the gap. Per the germline V gene, CDR1 is MNHNS and CDR2 is SASEGT. In DNA form, the CDR3 reads TGTGCCAGCAGTGAAGCAGGTGGGGCAGGGGACGAGCAGTACTTC. It codes for CASSEAGGAGDEQYF.

A single count supports this clone. The chain employs TRBV21-1 and TRBJ1-4; the table names TRBD1, a call not compared with the DNA. TRBV21-1 is classified as a pseudogene. The CDR3 totals 15 residues. CDR3 residues: CASSTRQGAREKLFF. In DNA form, the CDR3 reads TGTGCCAGCAGCACCCGACAGGGGGCCCGGGAAAAACTGTTTTTT.